This T cell receptor (beta chain) was recovered during a study of radiotherapy plus CTLA-4 blockade in lung cancer. Study observations and caveats: Expansion of tumor-derived TCR clones was observed in blood after radiotherapy plus ipilimumab. Reports identified early blood T cell clone dynamics, with interferon-beta, as the best response predictor.

TCRdb keeps only in-frame clones here, not all; method: immunoSEQ multiplex PCR. The table lists tens of thousands of clones, more than 60% of them singletons, with approximately 16% in the top ten. With regard to this clone: Its specificity is unknown.

The receptor was derived from a human donor with non-small cell lung cancer who had a complete response to radiotherapy plus ipilimumab. The source was peripheral blood, collected from a patient treated with radiotherapy plus ipilimumab.

CDR3 bases: TGTGCCAGTAGTTTGAGGCTACCCAGTGAGGAGCAGTTCTTC. Amino acids: CASSLRLPSEEQFF. V gene TRBV19 combines with J gene TRBJ2-1; D unresolved. Germline V gives CDR1 LNHDA, CDR2 SQIVND (reference sequence). The length of the CDR3 is 14 residues. V lost 5 bases and J 10 bases, leaving 18 bases between the germline ends.